This passage covers 16 T cell receptor beta chains from one sample sequenced in a study of PD-L1 blockade in urothelial cancer. Method: immunoSEQ multiplex PCR; TCRdb's copy keeps in-frame clones and lacks some. The sample records 100,000 to 150,000 clones, about 83% being singletons. Time point noted: peripheral blood 6 weeks after treatment start. Here the sequenced sample was PBMCs, taken around atezolizumab (anti-PD-L1) treatment. The receptors stem from a man over 45 with urothelial cancer.

This sequence joins TRBV2 and TRBJ2-3; 7 bases map to TRBD2. Losses at the gene ends were 4 bases for V and 4 bases for J; bases not matched to a gene: 8. Germline CDR1 reads SNHLY; CDR2 reads FYNNEI. The CDR3 extends over 15 amino acids. The CDR3: CASSASGIGADTQYF. CDR3 coding DNA: TGTGCCAGCAGTGCTAGCGGAATCGGTGCAGATACGCAGTATTTT.

The genes are TRBV28 and TRBJ2-7, with 8 bases aligning to TRBD2. With 4 bases clipped from V and 2 bases from J, the junction kept 7 bases outside the gene matches. CDR1 is MDHEN, CDR2 SYDVKM, per germline. This CDR3 contains 15 residues. CDR3 in amino acids: CASSSILAAAYEQYF. DNA for the CDR3: TGTGCCAGCAGTTCAATACTAGCGGCTGCCTACGAGCAGTACTTC.

The chain carries TRBV27 and TRBJ2-1; TRBD2 aligns across 12 bases. The V gene end was trimmed by 6 bases and the J gene end by 5 bases; junction bases not matched to a gene: 5. CDR3 length: 15 amino acids. Per the germline V gene, CDR1 is MNHEY and CDR2 is SMNVEV (reference sequence). CDR3 sequence: CASRELAGGHNEQFF. As DNA, the CDR3 is TGTGCCAGCAGGGAGCTAGCGGGAGGGCACAATGAGCAGTTCTTC.

This sequence joins TRBV27 and TRBJ1-1; weak D call: TRBD1 (5 bases). The CDR3 totals 14 residues. Per germline, CDR1 MNHEY and CDR2 SMNVEV (reference sequence). Trimming stripped 3 bases from V and 7 bases from J, with 15 bases between. The CDR3 is CASSFGHTSIEAFF. DNA of the CDR3: TGTGCCAGCAGTTTCGGACACACCTCCATTGAAGCTTTCTTT.

This clone was found a few times. The chain uses TRBV15 and TRBJ1-3; the D is unclear. This CDR3 contains 15 residues. Deletions cut 1 base from V and 8 bases from J, with 15 bases between. Per the germline V gene, CDR1 is LNHNV and CDR2 is YYDKDF (reference sequence). For the CDR3, the DNA is TGTGCCACCAGCAGAGGATCCCCGGTCTTGGACACCATATATTTT. Translated, it gives CATSRGSPVLDTIYF.

This clone was counted once. In DNA, the CDR3 is TGTGCCAGCAGCCAAGATGCAAGGACAAACACCGGGGAGCTGTTTTTT. It specifies CASSQDARTNTGELFF. This rearrangement joins TRBV4-2 to TRBJ2-2, with D possibly matching TRBD1 (5 bases). The CDR3 is 16 residues long. Germline lookup yields CDR1 LGHNA and CDR2 YNFKEQ. The V end lost 0 bases, the J end lost 2 bases, and 10 bases lay between the germline ends.

This clone appeared once. This sequence joins TRBV4-1 and TRBJ1-2, with D maybe TRBD1 (6 bases). The CDR3 has 14 residues. CDR1 and CDR2 from the germline V gene are MGHRA and YSYEKL. Trimming took 1 base from V and 7 from J, leaving 13 bases between them. The CDR3 region is CASSQVRIGGGYTF. CDR3 coding DNA: TGCGCCAGCAGCCAAGTGAGGATAGGGGGTGGCTACACCTTC.

This clone came up once. CDR3 DNA: TGTGCCAGCAGCCACGCGGCTAGGAAGAACACCGGGGAGCTGTTTTTT. Amino acids: CASSHAARKNTGELFF. The genes are TRBV5-5 and TRBJ2-2, with no clear D. The V and J ends lost 4 bases and 1 base respectively, with 14 bases between them. The CDR3 runs 16 residues. Germline loops: CDR1 SGHKS, CDR2 YYEKEE (reference sequence). The complete variable domain, with remaining parts taken from reference TRBV5-5 and TRBJ2-2, reads DAGVTQSPTHLIKTRGQQVTLRCSPISGHKSVSWYQQVLGQGPQFIFQYYEKEERGRGNFPDRFSARQFPNYSSELNVNALLLGDSALYLCASSHAARKNTGELFFGEGSRLTVL.

The rearrangement links TRBV28 to TRBJ1-1, with D perhaps TRBD1 (6 bases). The length of the CDR3 is 14 residues. CDR1 is MDHEN and CDR2 is SYDVKM in the germline V gene. Deletions cut 6 bases from V and 3 bases from J, with 14 bases between. In DNA form, the CDR3 reads TGTGCCAGCAGCGGCCGACAGGCTGACACTGAAGCTTTCTTT. Translation: CASSGRQADTEAFF.

V and J are TRBV20-1 and TRBJ2-3, with D unresolved. The CDR3 sequence is 11 residues long. V lost 7 bases and J 5 bases, leaving 10 bases between the germline ends. Germline V CDR1 and CDR2: DFQATT, SNEGSKA (reference sequence). CDR3 amino acids: CSVVLRDTQYF. In DNA form, the CDR3 reads TGCAGTGTCGTCCTCAGAGATACGCAGTATTTT.

The rearrangement joins TRBV28 to TRBJ1-2; D is unclear. The CDR3 consists of 12 residues. With 2 bases removed from V and 6 bases from J, the gap between germline ends came to 7 bases. CDR1 and CDR2 (germline): MDHEN, SYDVKM. CDR3 protein: CASSLRGDGYTF. The CDR3 nucleotides are TGTGCCAGCAGTTTAAGAGGCGATGGCTACACCTTC.

The genes are TRBV11-2 and TRBJ1-1; D is ambiguous. Per the germline V gene, CDR1 is SGHAT and CDR2 is FQNNGV. This CDR3 spans 16 amino acids. Trimming shortened V by 5 bases and J by 9 bases, and 25 bases separated the two germline ends. CDR3 protein: CASSTTSEGAGRKAFF. The CDR3 region has the DNA TGTGCCAGCAGCACTACCTCGGAGGGCGCGGGCAGGAAAGCTTTCTTT.

The chain uses TRBV5-1 and TRBJ2-1; 13 bases agree with TRBD2. Germline loops: CDR1 SGHRS, CDR2 YFSETQ. The trim removed 3 bases at V and 7 bases at J, leaving 7 bases unmatched. The CDR3 covers 16 residues. The CDR3 reads CASSSGLAGVGNEQFF. The DNA for the CDR3 is TGCGCCAGCAGCTCCGGACTAGCGGGAGTGGGTAATGAGCAGTTCTTC.

The rearrangement links TRBV30 to TRBJ2-5; 8 nucleotides align to TRBD1. This CDR3 has 12 amino acids. The J segment lost 2 bases and the V segment lost 8 bases, leaving 4 bases of the junction unmatched. Germline CDR1 is GTSNPN and CDR2 is SVGIG (reference sequence). The DNA of the CDR3 is TGTGCCGGAAACAGGGGGCAAGAGACCCAGTACTTC. Protein sequence: CAGNRGQETQYF.

The chain combines TRBV5-6 with TRBJ2-7; D gene ambiguous. With 0 bases removed from V and 3 bases from J, the gap between germline ends came to 4 bases. CDR1 and CDR2 (germline): SGHDT, YYEEEE. There are 12 residues in the CDR3. This CDR3 is CASSLDNYEQYF. The CDR3 bases are TGTGCCAGCAGCTTGGACAACTACGAGCAGTACTTC.

CDR3 bases: TGCAGCGCCGTCCAGGGGCACCTATACGAGCAGTACTTC. Encoded protein: CSAVQGHLYEQYF. The chain couples TRBV29-1 to TRBJ2-7; the D gene is possibly TRBD1 (6 bases). V was cut by 7 bases and J by 4 bases, with 17 bases left in between. Germline V gene data show CDR1 as SQVTM and CDR2 as ANQGSEA. The CDR3 has 13 residues.